These T cell receptor beta chains were read from a single sample in a study of Graves' ophthalmopathy and Graves' hyperthyroidism. TCRdb ran MiXCR on the multiplex PCR reads and lists one entry per CDR3 protein. Of hundreds of thousands of distinct CDR3 sequences listed, around a fifth are singletons. Material: peripheral blood. The receptor set was obtained from a woman aged 18-29 years with stable Graves' hyperthyroidism. Some clones in this sample may be carry-over from other donors' samples. Each CDR3 is given with its conserved first and last residue. Each record gives: CDR3 DNA, CDR3 protein, V gene, clone size, J gene, D gene. D genes are given only for firm matches. A clone size is listed for some rows: how often the clone was seen (once, few, many), or a class if it is expanded.

DNA: TGTGCCAGCTCGCGTCCCGGGACAGCGAACACCGGGGAGCTGTTTTTT; CDR3: CASSRPGTANTGELFF; V: TRBV18; size: -; J: TRBJ2-2; D: TRBD1
DNA: TGTGCCAGCAGTTTAGCAGTTTCCACTGAAGCTTTCTTT; CDR3: CASSLAVSTEAFF; V: TRBV27; size: -; J: TRBJ1-1; D: -
DNA: TGTGCCAGCAGTTTTTCGGGTTGGGATCAGCCCCAGCATTTT; CDR3: CASSFSGWDQPQHF; V: TRBV12-3/TRBV12-4; size: few; J: TRBJ1-5; D: -
DNA: TGTGCCAGCAGTTACCGACAGGGAGGAGAGACCCAGTACTTC; CDR3: CASSYRQGGETQYF; V: TRBV6-5; size: -; J: TRBJ2-5; D: -
DNA: TGCGCCAGCAGCCATACAGGGTTCGAGAACACTGAAGCTTTCTTT; CDR3: CASSHTGFENTEAFF; V: TRBV4-1; size: many; J: TRBJ1-1; D: -
DNA: TGTGCCAGCAGTGAAGCGCCTCGTACGAACACTGAAGCTTTCTTT; CDR3: CASSEAPRTNTEAFF; V: TRBV2; size: many; J: TRBJ1-1; D: -
DNA: TGTGCCAGCAGCGTAGTCGCATTAAGCGAGCAGTACTTC; CDR3: CASSVVALSEQYF; V: TRBV9; size: many; J: TRBJ2-7; D: -
DNA: TGTGCCAGCAGTTCAAACCGGGCTTCCTATAATTCACCCCTCCACTTT; CDR3: CASSSNRASYNSPLHF; V: TRBV12-3/TRBV12-4; size: many; J: TRBJ1-6; D: -
DNA: TGTGCCAGCAGCTTAGTAGGGGGTCGTAGGAAGAACACTGAAGCTTTCTTT; CDR3: CASSLVGGRRKNTEAFF; V: TRBV11-2; size: many; J: TRBJ1-1; D: -
DNA: TGTGCCAGCAAGACAGGGAGCTCCTACGAGCAGTACTTC; CDR3: CASKTGSSYEQYF; V: TRBV12-3/TRBV12-4; size: few; J: TRBJ2-7; D: TRBD1
DNA: TGTGCCAGCAGCCAAGATCAGGCGGCCCCTTGGAATTCACCCCTCCACTTT; CDR3: CASSQDQAAPWNSPLHF; V: TRBV3-1; size: many; J: TRBJ1-6; D: -
DNA: TGCGCCAGCAGCTCCGAGTTAAGGAGCACTGAAGCTTTCTTT; CDR3: CASSSELRSTEAFF; V: TRBV5-1; size: many; J: TRBJ1-1; D: -
DNA: TGCAGCGTCCTCAAACGGGGGACTAGCGGGTACGAGCAGTACTTC; CDR3: CSVLKRGTSGYEQYF; V: TRBV29-1; size: few; J: TRBJ2-7; D: TRBD2
DNA: TGTGCCAGCAGCTGGTCACCGGACATCTCTGGAAACACCATATATTTT; CDR3: CASSWSPDISGNTIYF; V: TRBV5-5; size: -; J: TRBJ1-3; D: -
DNA: TGCAGCGCCTTAGCGGGGAGCTCCTACGAGCAGTACTTC; CDR3: CSALAGSSYEQYF; V: TRBV29-1; size: -; J: TRBJ2-7; D: TRBD2
DNA: TGCAGCGTTGAGCAACATCGGGGTGAAGCTTTCTTT; CDR3: CSVEQHRGEAFF; V: TRBV29-1; size: few; J: TRBJ1-1; D: -
DNA: TGTGCCAGTAGTAACGATCTAAGGGGCGGGGAGCTGTTTTTT; CDR3: CASSNDLRGGELFF; V: TRBV19; size: many; J: TRBJ2-2; D: -
DNA: TGTGCCAGCAGCCCTAACGGGGACGGACCCAATCAGCCCCAGCATTTT; CDR3: CASSPNGDGPNQPQHF; V: TRBV12-3/TRBV12-4; size: -; J: TRBJ1-5; D: -
DNA: TGTGCCAGCAGTTTACTGGGTAGGAACACCGGGGAGCTGTTGTTT; CDR3: CASSLLGRNTGELLF; V: TRBV28; size: -; J: TRBJ2-2; D: -
DNA: TGTGCCAGCAGTTTGCTCCAGGGTCAGGACGAGCAGTACTTC; CDR3: CASSLLQGQDEQYF; V: TRBV12-3/TRBV12-4; size: many; J: TRBJ2-7; D: -
DNA: TGTGCCAGCAGTCCAATGGGACAAAACTTAATGGGGACTGAAGCTTTCTTT; CDR3: CASSPMGQNLMGTEAFF; V: TRBV12-3/TRBV12-4; size: many; J: TRBJ1-1; D: -
DNA: TGCAGTGCTCATAGTCTGGCGGTGGAGCAGTACTTC; CDR3: CSAHSLAVEQYF; V: TRBV20-1; size: many; J: TRBJ2-7; D: -
DNA: TGTGCCAGCAGTTACGGTTTTAGCGGGAGGTACTTC; CDR3: CASSYGFSGRYF; V: TRBV6-5; size: -; J: TRBJ2-4; D: TRBD2
DNA: TGTGCCAGCAGCCCGACACCGGGACTAGCGGGGGCCGGAGAGACCCAGTACTTC; CDR3: CASSPTPGLAGAGETQYF; V: TRBV12-3/TRBV12-4; size: -; J: TRBJ2-5; D: TRBD2
DNA: TGTGCCAGTAGTATAAAAATCCCGGCAGGTAGGACCGGGGAGCTGTTTTTT; CDR3: CASSIKIPAGRTGELFF; V: TRBV19; size: many; J: TRBJ2-2; D: -
DNA: TGTGCCAGCAGTCCCTTTTTGACCCCGGAGTACTTC; CDR3: CASSPFLTPEYF; V: TRBV12-3/TRBV12-4; size: many; J: TRBJ2-5; D: -
DNA: TGTGCCAGCAGAACGATACAGAACACTGATGCTTTCTTT; CDR3: CASRTIQNTDAFF; V: TRBV12-3/TRBV12-4; size: -; J: TRBJ1-1; D: -
DNA: TGTGCCAGCAGGCTGAAGTCGCCAGGGGGCTACTCTGGAAACACCATATATTTT; CDR3: CASRLKSPGGYSGNTIYF; V: TRBV12-3/TRBV12-4; size: -; J: TRBJ1-3; D: TRBD1
DNA: TGTGCCAGTAGTGTATGGACAGGGGGCGAGCAGTACTTC; CDR3: CASSVWTGGEQYF; V: TRBV19; size: few; J: TRBJ2-7; D: TRBD1
DNA: TGCAGCGTTGAAGATTGGAGGGAGGACTATGGCTACACCTTC; CDR3: CSVEDWREDYGYTF; V: TRBV29-1; size: -; J: TRBJ1-2; D: -
DNA: TGTGCCAGCAGCGCACCTGGACATCACCTCAACGAGCAGTACTTC; CDR3: CASSAPGHHLNEQYF; V: TRBV12-3/TRBV12-4; size: -; J: TRBJ2-7; D: -
DNA: TGCAGTGCTAGCGGGACAGGGTATTATCAGCCCCAGCATTTT; CDR3: CSASGTGYYQPQHF; V: TRBV20-1; size: many; J: TRBJ1-5; D: TRBD1
DNA: TGTGCCAGCAGTTTAGGGGATCCGGCAGGGGGGGTTCTCTCTGGGGCCAACGTCCTGACTTTC; CDR3: CASSLGDPAGGVLSGANVLTF; V: TRBV28; size: -; J: TRBJ2-6; D: -
DNA: TGTGCCTGGAGTGGGCGGACAGGGGACCCCTATGGCTACACCTTC; CDR3: CAWSGRTGDPYGYTF; V: TRBV30; size: many; J: TRBJ1-2; D: TRBD1
DNA: TGTGCCAGCAGTTTCGGGGGGTCCGCTGTGGCTTCACCCCTCCACTTT; CDR3: CASSFGGSAVASPLHF; V: TRBV27; size: many; J: TRBJ1-6; D: -
DNA: TGTGCCAGCAGCTTATTAAGCGGAATGAACACTGAAGCTTTCTTT; CDR3: CASSLLSGMNTEAFF; V: TRBV7-2; size: few; J: TRBJ1-1; D: -
DNA: TGTGCCAGCAGGAGGCTCCCCGGGGCCAACGTCCTGACTTTC; CDR3: CASRRLPGANVLTF; V: TRBV2; size: many; J: TRBJ2-6; D: -
DNA: TGTGCCAGCAGCCCAAAGACGGGACCCACCGCCGCTTTCTTT; CDR3: CASSPKTGPTAAFF; V: TRBV5-6; size: -; J: TRBJ1-1; D: -
DNA: TGTGCCAGCAGTTACGCGGCAGGGGATATCCACGAGACCCAGTACTTC; CDR3: CASSYAAGDIHETQYF; V: TRBV6-5; size: -; J: TRBJ2-5; D: -
DNA: TGTGCCAGCTCCTCCCGGACGGACACTGAAGCTTTCTTT; CDR3: CASSSRTDTEAFF; V: TRBV9; size: many; J: TRBJ1-1; D: -
DNA: TGCAGTGCTAGACGACAGGGGAGATATGGCTACACCTTC; CDR3: CSARRQGRYGYTF; V: TRBV20-1; size: few; J: TRBJ1-2; D: TRBD1
DNA: TGTGCCACCAGTGATTCCCAGGGGGGAACCTACGAGCAGTACTTC; CDR3: CATSDSQGGTYEQYF; V: TRBV24-1; size: -; J: TRBJ2-7; D: -
DNA: TGTGCCTGGAGCCTCGGGGGCGGATATAACTATGGCTACACCTTC; CDR3: CAWSLGGGYNYGYTF; V: TRBV30; size: many; J: TRBJ1-2; D: -
DNA: TGTGCCAGCAGTCACCGGGACAGGCCTCCAGAGACCCAGTACTTC; CDR3: CASSHRDRPPETQYF; V: TRBV12-3/TRBV12-4; size: many; J: TRBJ2-5; D: TRBD1
DNA: TGCGCCGGCAGCCTCGGGACCGACTATAATTCACCCCTCCACTTT; CDR3: CAGSLGTDYNSPLHF; V: TRBV5-1; size: few; J: TRBJ1-6; D: -
DNA: TGCAGTGCTAGAAAACCGGGACTAGCGGGCACAGATACGCAGTATTTT; CDR3: CSARKPGLAGTDTQYF; V: TRBV20-1; size: many; J: TRBJ2-3; D: TRBD2
DNA: TGTGCCAGCAGTTATGATAGAGGTCGCAGTAATTCACCCCTCCACTTT; CDR3: CASSYDRGRSNSPLHF; V: TRBV6-5; size: -; J: TRBJ1-6; D: -
DNA: TGTGCCAGCAGCCTCACAGGGACTAGTTACTACGAGCAGTACTTC; CDR3: CASSLTGTSYYEQYF; V: TRBV7-2; size: few; J: TRBJ2-7; D: TRBD2
DNA: TGTGCCAGCAGTCCTGGACAGGGGGCTACCAAAAACATTCAGTACTTC; CDR3: CASSPGQGATKNIQYF; V: TRBV12-3/TRBV12-4; size: many; J: TRBJ2-4; D: TRBD1
DNA: TGCGCCAGCAGCTTGTATAGAGGAGCTGGGGCCAACGTCCTGACTTTC; CDR3: CASSLYRGAGANVLTF; V: TRBV5-1; size: many; J: TRBJ2-6; D: -
DNA: TGTGCCAGCAGTGATACAGGGGGCGGGTATCAGCCCCAGCATTTT; CDR3: CASSDTGGGYQPQHF; V: TRBV6-1; size: many; J: TRBJ1-5; D: TRBD1
DNA: TGTGCCAGCTCTCCCGGACAGGAGTTTTCTAACTATGGCTACACCTTC; CDR3: CASSPGQEFSNYGYTF; V: TRBV18; size: -; J: TRBJ1-2; D: TRBD1
DNA: TGTGCCGCAGGGGCGGCGAACACCGGGGAGCTGTTTTTT; CDR3: CAAGAANTGELFF; V: TRBV24-1; size: -; J: TRBJ2-2; D: -
DNA: TGTGCCAGCAGCTTAACGCTAGGGCTAGCGGGGGTGGAGACCCAGTACTTC; CDR3: CASSLTLGLAGVETQYF; V: TRBV7-3; size: -; J: TRBJ2-5; D: TRBD2